This passage covers 3 T cell receptor beta chains from one sample sequenced in a study of shared clonotypes between healthy human individuals (dated by TCRdb to 2019 to 2021). The receptor library was made with the immunoSEQ multiplex PCR assay. This immuneACCESS table, as held by TCRdb, lists in-frame sequences with V and J called but not all clones. Of the missing ones, under half trace to an unresolved V gene in checked studies; the others have no known cause. In this sample the table shows about 480,000 clones, 60% to 85% of which occur a single time. The top ten clones comprise 10% to 15% of the sample. Material: PBMCs. These receptors originate from a woman between 40 and 55 years old in good health. Some clones in this sample may be carry-over from other donors' samples.

This rearrangement joins TRBV5-1 to TRBJ2-7, with D perhaps matching TRBD1 (8 bases). The CDR3 has 14 amino acids. CDR1 is SGHRS, CDR2 YFSETQ, per germline. V lost 4 bases and J lost 7, with 18 bases in between. The CDR3 DNA is TGCGCCAGCAGCGACGGACAGGGACTACTAGAGCAGTACTTC. This translates into CASSDGQGLLEQYF.

This rearrangement joins TRBV9 to TRBJ2-1; 9 bases map to TRBD2. CDR3 length: 17 residues. Germline V gene data show CDR1 as SGDLS and CDR2 as YYNGEE. The V gene end was trimmed by 3 bases and the J gene end by 5 bases; junction bases not matched to a gene: 12. CDR3 in amino acids: CASSGLRLAAVHNEQFF. CDR3 bases: TGTGCCAGCAGCGGCCTTCGACTAGCGGCCGTTCACAATGAGCAGTTCTTC.

V usage is TRBV14 and J usage is TRBJ2-2; D uncertain. V lost 3 bases and J 1 base, leaving 12 bases between the germline ends. CDR3 length equals 16 residues. The germline V gene has CDR1 SGHDN and CDR2 FVKESK. The CDR3 DNA follows: TGTGCCAGCAGCCACCTTGGGCTCCTGAACACCGGGGAGCTGTTTTTT. It translates to CASSHLGLLNTGELFF.